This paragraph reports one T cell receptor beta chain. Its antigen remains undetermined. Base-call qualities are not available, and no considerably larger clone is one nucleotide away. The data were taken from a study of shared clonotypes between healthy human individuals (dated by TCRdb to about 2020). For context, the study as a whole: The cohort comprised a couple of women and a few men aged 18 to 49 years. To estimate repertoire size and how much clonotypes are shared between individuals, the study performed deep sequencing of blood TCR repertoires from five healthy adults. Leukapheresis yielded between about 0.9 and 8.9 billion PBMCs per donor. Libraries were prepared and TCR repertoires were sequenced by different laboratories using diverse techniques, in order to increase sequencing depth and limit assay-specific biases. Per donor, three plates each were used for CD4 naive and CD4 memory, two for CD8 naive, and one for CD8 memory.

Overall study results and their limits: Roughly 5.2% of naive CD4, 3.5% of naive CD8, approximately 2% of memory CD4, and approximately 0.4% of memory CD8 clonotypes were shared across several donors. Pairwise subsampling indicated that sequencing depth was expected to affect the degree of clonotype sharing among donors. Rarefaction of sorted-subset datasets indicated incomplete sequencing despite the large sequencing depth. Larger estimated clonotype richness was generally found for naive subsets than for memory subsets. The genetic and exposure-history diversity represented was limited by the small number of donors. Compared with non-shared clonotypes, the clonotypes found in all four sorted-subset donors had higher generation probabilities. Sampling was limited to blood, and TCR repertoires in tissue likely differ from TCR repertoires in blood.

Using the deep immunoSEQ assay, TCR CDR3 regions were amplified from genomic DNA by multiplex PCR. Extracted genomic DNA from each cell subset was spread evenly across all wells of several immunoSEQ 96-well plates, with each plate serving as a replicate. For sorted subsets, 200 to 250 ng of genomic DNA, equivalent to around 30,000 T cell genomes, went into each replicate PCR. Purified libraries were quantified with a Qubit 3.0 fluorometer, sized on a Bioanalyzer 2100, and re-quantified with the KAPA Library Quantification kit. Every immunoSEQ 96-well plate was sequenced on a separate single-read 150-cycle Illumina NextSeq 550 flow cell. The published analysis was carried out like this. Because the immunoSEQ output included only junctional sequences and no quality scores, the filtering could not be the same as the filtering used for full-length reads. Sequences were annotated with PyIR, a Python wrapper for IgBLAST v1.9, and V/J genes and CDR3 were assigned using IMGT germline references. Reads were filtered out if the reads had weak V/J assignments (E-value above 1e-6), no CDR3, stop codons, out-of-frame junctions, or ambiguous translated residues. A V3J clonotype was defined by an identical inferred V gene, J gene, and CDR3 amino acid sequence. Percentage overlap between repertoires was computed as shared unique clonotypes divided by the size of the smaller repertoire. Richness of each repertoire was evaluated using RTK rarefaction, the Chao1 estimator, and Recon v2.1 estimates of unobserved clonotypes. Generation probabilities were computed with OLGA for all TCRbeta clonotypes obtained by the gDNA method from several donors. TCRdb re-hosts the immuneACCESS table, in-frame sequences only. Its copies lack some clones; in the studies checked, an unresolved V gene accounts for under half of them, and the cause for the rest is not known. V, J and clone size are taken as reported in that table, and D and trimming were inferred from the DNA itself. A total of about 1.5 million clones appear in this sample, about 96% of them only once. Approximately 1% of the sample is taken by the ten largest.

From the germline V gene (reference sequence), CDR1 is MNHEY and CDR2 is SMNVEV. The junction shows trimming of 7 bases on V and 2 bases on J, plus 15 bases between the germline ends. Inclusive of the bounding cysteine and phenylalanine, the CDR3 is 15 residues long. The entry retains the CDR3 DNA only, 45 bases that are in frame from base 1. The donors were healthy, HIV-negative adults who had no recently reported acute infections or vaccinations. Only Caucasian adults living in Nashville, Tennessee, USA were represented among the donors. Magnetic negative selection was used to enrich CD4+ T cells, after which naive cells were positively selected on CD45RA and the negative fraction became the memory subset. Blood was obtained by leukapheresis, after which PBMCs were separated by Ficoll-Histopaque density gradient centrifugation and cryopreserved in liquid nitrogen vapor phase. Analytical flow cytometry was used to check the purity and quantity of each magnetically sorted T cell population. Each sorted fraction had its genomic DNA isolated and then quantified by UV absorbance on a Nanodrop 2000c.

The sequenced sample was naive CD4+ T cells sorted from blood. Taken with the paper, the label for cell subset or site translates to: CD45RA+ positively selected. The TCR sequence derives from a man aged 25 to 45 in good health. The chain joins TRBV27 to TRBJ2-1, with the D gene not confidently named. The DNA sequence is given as TGTGCCAGCAAGAACGGCGGCCCCACCTACAATGAGCAGTTCTTC. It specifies CASKNGGPTYNEQFF.